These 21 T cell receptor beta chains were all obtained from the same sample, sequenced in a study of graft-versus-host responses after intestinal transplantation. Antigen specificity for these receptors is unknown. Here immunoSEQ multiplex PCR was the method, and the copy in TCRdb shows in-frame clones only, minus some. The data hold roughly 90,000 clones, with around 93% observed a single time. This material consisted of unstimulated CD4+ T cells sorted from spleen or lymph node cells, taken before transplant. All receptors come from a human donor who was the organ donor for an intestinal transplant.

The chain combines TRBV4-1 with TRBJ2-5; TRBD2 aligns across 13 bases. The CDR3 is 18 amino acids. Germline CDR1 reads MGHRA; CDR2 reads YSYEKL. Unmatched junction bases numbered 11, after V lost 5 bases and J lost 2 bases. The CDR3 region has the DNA TGCGCCAGCAGCGTTAGGACTAGCGGGGGCATCGTACAAGAGACCCAGTACTTC. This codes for CASSVRTSGGIVQETQYF.

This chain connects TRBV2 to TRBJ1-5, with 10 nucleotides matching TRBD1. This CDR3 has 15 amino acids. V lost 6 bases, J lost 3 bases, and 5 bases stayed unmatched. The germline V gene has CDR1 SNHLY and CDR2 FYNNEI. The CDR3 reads CASRTGGLFNQPQHF. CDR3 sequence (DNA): TGTGCCAGCAGGACAGGGGGCCTGTTCAATCAGCCCCAGCATTTT.

CDR3 DNA sequence: TGTGCCAGCAGCTCCAGGGGGCTCGGAGAGACCCAGTACTTC. It is translated as CASSSRGLGETQYF. The chain employs TRBV5-6 and TRBJ2-5; TRBD1 agrees at 8 bases. V lost 3 bases to trimming and J lost 4 bases; unmatched junction nucleotides: 5. The germline V gene encodes CDR1 SGHDT and CDR2 YYEEEE. CDR3 length: 14 amino acids.

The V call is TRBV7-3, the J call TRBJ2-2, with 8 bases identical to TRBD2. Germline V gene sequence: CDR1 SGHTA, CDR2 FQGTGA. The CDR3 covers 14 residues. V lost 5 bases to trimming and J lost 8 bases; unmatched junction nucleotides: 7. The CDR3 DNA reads TGTGCCAGCAGCGTGACCGGGGGGGCGGGGGAGCTGTTTTTT. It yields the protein CASSVTGGAGELFF.

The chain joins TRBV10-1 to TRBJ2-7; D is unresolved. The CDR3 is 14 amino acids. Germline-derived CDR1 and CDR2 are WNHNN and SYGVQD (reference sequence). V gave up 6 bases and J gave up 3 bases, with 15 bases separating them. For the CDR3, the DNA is TGCGCCAGCAGCGCTACTCAGGTAGGCTACGAGCAGTACTTC. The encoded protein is CASSATQVGYEQYF.

CDR3 sequence reads: CASSLSQMTGGTEAFF. For the CDR3, the DNA is TGTGCCAGCAGTTTATCCCAAATGACAGGTGGCACTGAAGCTTTCTTT. The chain employs TRBV27 and TRBJ1-1, with a possible D match to TRBD1 (6 bases). Germline V CDR1 and CDR2: MNHEY, SMNVEV (reference sequence). V dropped 0 bases and J dropped 4 bases, with 15 bases sitting between them. The CDR3 covers 16 residues.

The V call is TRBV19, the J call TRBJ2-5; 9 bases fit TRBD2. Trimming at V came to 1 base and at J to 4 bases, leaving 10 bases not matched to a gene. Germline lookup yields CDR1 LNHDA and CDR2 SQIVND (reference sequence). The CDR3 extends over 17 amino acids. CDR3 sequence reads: CASSIGLAGPLGETQYF. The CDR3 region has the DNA TGTGCCAGTAGTATAGGGCTAGCGGGACCCCTCGGAGAGACCCAGTACTTC. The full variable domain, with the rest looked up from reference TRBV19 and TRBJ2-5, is DGGITQSPKYLFRKEGQNVTLSCEQNLNHDAMYWYRQDPGQGLRLIYYSQIVNDFQKGDIAEGYSVSREKKESFPLTVTSAQKNPTAFYLCASSIGLAGPLGETQYFGPGTRLLVL.

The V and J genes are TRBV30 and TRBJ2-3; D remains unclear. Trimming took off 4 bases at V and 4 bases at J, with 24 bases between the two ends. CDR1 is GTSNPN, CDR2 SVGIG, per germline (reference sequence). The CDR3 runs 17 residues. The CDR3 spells CAWTSSRLLLRADTQYF. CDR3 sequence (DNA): TGTGCCTGGACCTCAAGTCGCCTACTTCTCCGGGCAGATACGCAGTATTTT.

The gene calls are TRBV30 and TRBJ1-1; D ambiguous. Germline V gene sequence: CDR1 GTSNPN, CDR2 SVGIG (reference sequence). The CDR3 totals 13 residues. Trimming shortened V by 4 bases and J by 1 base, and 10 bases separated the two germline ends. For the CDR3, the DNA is TGTGCCTGGACCCGTACGGGGAACACTGAAGCTTTCTTT. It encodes CAWTRTGNTEAFF.

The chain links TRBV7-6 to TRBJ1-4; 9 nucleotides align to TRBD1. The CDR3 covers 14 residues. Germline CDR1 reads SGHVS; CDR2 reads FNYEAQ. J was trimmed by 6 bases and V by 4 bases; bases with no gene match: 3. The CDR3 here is CASSSGQGYEKLFF. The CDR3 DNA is TGTGCCAGCAGCTCGGGACAGGGATATGAAAAACTGTTTTTT.

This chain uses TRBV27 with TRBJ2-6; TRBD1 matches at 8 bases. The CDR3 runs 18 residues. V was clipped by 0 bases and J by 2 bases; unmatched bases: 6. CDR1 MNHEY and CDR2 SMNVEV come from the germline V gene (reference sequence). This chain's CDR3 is CASSLSMGTGTGANVLTF. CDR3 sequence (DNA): TGTGCCAGCAGTTTATCGATGGGGACAGGAACTGGGGCCAACGTCCTGACTTTC.

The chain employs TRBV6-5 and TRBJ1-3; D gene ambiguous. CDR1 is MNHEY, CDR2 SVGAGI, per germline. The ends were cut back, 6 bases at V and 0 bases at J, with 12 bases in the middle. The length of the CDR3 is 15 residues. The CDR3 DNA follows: TGTGCCAGCAGGGAGGGTGCAGTCTCTGGAAACACCATATATTTT. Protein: CASREGAVSGNTIYF.

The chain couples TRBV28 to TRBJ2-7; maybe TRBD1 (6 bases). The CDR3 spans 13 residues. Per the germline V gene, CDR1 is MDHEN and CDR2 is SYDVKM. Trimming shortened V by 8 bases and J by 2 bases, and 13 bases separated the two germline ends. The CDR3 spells CASLQGYPYEQYF. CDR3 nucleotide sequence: TGTGCCAGCTTACAGGGTTATCCCTACGAGCAGTACTTC.

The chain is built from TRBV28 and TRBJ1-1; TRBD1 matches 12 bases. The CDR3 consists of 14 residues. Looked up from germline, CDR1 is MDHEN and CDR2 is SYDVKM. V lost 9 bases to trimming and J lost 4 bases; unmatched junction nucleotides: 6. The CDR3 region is CASGGQGAGTEAFF. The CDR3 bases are TGTGCCAGTGGGGGACAGGGGGCAGGCACTGAAGCTTTCTTT.

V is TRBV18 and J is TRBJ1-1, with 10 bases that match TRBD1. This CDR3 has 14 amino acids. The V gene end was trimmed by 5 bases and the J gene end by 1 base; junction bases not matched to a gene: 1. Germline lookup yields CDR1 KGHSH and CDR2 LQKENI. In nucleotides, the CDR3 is TGTGCCAGCTCAGGACAGGGGGGGAACACTGAAGCTTTCTTT. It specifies CASSGQGGNTEAFF. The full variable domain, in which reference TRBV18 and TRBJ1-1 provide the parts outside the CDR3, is NAGVMQNPRHLVRRRGQEARLRCSPMKGHSHVYWYRQLPEEGLKFMVYLQKENIIDESGMPKERFSAEFPKEGPSILRIQQVVRGDSAAYFCASSGQGGNTEAFFGQGTRLTVV.

The CDR3 is CASSVGEVLRETQYF. CDR3 nucleotide sequence: TGCGCCAGCAGTGTCGGCGAAGTTCTGAGGGAGACCCAGTACTTC. The V gene is TRBV10-1, the J gene TRBJ2-5; no clear D. This CDR3 comprises 15 residues. Germline V CDR1 and CDR2: WNHNN, SYGVQD (reference sequence). V dropped 4 bases and J dropped 5 bases, with 17 bases sitting between them.

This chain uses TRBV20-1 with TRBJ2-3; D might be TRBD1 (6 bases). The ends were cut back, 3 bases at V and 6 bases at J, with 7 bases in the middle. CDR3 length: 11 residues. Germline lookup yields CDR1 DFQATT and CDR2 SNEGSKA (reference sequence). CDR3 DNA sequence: TGCAGTGCTAGTAGGGGGGATACGCAGTATTTT. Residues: CSASRGDTQYF.

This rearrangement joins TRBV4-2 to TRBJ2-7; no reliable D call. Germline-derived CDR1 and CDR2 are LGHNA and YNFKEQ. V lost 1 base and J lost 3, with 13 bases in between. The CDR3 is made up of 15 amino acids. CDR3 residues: CASSQAVLNIYEQYF. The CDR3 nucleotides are TGTGCCAGCAGCCAAGCCGTCCTAAATATCTACGAGCAGTACTTC.

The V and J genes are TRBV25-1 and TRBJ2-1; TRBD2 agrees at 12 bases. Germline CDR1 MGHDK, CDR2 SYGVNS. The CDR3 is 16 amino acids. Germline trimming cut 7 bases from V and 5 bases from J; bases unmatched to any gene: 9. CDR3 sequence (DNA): TGTGCCAGCACATCGACTAGCGGGAGAAATAACAATGAGCAGTTCTTC. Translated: CASTSTSGRNNNEQFF.

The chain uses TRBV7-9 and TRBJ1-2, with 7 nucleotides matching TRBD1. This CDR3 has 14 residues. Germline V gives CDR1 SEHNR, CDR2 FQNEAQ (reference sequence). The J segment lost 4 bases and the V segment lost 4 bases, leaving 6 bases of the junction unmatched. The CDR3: CASSSPGQSYGYTF. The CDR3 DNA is TGTGCCAGCAGCTCGCCGGGACAGAGCTATGGCTACACCTTC.

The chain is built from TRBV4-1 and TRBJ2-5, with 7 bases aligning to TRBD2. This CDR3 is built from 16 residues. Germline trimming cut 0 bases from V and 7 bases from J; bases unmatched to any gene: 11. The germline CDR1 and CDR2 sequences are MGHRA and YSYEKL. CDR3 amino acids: CASSQETGTTSGTQYF. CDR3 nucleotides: TGCGCCAGCAGCCAAGAGACCGGGACTACCTCGGGGACCCAGTACTTC.